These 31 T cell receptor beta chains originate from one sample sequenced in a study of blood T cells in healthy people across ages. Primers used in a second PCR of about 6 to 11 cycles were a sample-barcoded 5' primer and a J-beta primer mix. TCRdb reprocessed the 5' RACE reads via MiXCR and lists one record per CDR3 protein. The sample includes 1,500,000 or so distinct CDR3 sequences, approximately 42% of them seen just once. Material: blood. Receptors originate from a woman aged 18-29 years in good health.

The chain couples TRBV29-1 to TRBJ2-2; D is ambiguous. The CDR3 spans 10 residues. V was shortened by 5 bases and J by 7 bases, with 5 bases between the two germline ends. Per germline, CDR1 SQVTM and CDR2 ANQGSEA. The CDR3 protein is CSVLDGELFF. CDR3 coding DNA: TGCAGCGTTCTAGACGGGGAGCTGTTTTTT.

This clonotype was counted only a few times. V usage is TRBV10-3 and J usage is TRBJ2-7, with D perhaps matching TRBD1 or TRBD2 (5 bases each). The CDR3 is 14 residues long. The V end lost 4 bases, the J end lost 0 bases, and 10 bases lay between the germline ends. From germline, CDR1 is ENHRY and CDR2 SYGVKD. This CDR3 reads CAISGRGPSYEQYF. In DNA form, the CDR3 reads TGTGCCATCAGTGGTAGGGGACCCTCCTACGAGCAGTACTTC.

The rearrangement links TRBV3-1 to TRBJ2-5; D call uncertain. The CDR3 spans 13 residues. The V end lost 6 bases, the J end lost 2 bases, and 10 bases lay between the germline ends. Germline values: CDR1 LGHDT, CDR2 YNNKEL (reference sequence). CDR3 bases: TGTGCCAGCAGGGTGGCCCTTCAAGAGACCCAGTACTTC. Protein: CASRVALQETQYF.

This CDR3 is CASNRNSYEQYF. CDR3 nucleotide sequence: TGTGCCAGCAATCGAAACTCCTACGAGCAGTACTTC. The chain joins TRBV2 to TRBJ2-7; no clear D. Trimming removed 7 bases from V and 0 bases from J, with 7 bases in between. Germline V gene sequence: CDR1 SNHLY, CDR2 FYNNEI. The CDR3 has 12 amino acids.

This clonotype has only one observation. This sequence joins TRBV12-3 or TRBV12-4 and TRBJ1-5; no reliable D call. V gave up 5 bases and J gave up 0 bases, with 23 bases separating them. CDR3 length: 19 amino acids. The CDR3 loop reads CASSPRSGEGPISNQPQHF. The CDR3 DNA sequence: TGTGCCAGCAGTCCCAGGTCCGGGGAAGGCCCCATTAGCAATCAGCCCCAGCATTTT.

The CDR3 reads CASSQLSGSGANVLTF. As DNA, the CDR3 is TGTGCCAGCAGCCAACTCAGTGGCTCTGGGGCCAACGTCCTGACTTTC. The rearrangement links TRBV14 to TRBJ2-6, with D uncertain. This CDR3 contains 16 residues. V dropped 2 bases and J dropped 0 bases, with 8 bases sitting between them. The germline V gene has CDR1 SGHDN and CDR2 FVKESK.

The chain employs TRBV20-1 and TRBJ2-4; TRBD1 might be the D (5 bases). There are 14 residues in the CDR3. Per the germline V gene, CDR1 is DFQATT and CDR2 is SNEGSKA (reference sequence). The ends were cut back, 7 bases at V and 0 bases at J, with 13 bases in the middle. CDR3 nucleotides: TGCAGTGTCTCCCGCAGGGTAGCCAAAAACATTCAGTACTTC. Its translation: CSVSRRVAKNIQYF.

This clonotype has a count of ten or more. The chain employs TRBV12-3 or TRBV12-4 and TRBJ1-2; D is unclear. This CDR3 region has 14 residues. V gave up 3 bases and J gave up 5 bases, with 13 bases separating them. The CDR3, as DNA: TGTGCCAGCAGTTTGGTCACGGCTGAATATGGCTACACCTTC. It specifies CASSLVTAEYGYTF.

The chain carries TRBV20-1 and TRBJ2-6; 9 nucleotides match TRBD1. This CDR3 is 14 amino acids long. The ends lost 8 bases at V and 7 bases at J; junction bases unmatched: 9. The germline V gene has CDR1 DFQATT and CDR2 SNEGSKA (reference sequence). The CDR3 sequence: CSCTPGQGANVLTF. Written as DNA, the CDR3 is TGCAGTTGTACGCCGGGACAGGGAGCCAACGTCCTGACTTTC.

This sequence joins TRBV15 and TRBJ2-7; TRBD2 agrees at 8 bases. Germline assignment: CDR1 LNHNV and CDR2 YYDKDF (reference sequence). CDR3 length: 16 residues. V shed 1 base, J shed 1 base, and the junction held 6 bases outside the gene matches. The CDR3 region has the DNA TGTGCCACCAGCAGAGTCTCGGGAGGGGGATCCTACGAGCAGTACTTC. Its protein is CATSRVSGGGSYEQYF.

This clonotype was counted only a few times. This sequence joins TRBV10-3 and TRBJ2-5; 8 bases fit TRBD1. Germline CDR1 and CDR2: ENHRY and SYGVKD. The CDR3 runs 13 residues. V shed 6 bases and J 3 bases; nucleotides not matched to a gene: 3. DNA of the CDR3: TGTGCCATCAGGGACAGGGAGAAAGAGACCCAGTACTTC. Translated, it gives CAIRDREKETQYF.

The CDR3, as DNA: TGCAGCGTTGCGGACAGGGATCATTCACCCCTCCACTTT. Its translation: CSVADRDHSPLHF. The chain couples TRBV29-1 to TRBJ1-6, with 8 bases identical to TRBD1. The germline gives CDR1 SQVTM, CDR2 ANQGSEA. Losses at the gene ends were 4 bases for V and 8 bases for J; bases not matched to a gene: 4. The CDR3 has 13 amino acids.

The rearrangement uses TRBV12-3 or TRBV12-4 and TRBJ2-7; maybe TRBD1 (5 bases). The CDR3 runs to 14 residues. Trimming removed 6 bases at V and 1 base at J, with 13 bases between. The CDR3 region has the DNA TGTGCCAGCAGCTGGACATTTCCATCCTACGAGCAGTACTTC. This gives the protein CASSWTFPSYEQYF.

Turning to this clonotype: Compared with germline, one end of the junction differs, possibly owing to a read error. In DNA form, the CDR3 reads TGTGCCAGCGGCTTAGAAGCTAGCGGACCCATAAGCACAGATACGCAGTATTTT. Translated, it gives CASGLEASGPISTDTQYF. The chain couples TRBV7-2 to TRBJ2-3, with 7 bases matching TRBD2. This CDR3 is built from 18 residues. The germline V gene has CDR1 SGHTA and CDR2 FQGNSA.

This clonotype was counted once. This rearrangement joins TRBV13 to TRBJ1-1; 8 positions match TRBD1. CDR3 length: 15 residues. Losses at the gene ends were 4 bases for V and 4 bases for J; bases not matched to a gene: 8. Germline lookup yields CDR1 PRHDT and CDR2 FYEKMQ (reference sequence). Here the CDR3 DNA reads TGTGCCAGCAGCTCGACTTCGGACAGGGCCACTGAAGCTTTCTTT. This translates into CASSSTSDRATEAFF.

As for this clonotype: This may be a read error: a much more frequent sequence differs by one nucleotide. In DNA form, the CDR3 reads TGTGCCAGCAGTTTAAATCCCGACAGGGTCTACAATGTGCAGTTCTTC. Residues: CASSLNPDRVYNVQFF. This chain joins TRBV12-3 or TRBV12-4 and TRBJ2-1; 7 bases fit TRBD1. The CDR3 contains 16 residues.

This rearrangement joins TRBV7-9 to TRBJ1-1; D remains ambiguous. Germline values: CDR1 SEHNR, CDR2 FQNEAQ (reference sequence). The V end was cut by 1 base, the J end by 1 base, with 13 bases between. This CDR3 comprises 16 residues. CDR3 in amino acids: CASSLGGSVRNTEAFF. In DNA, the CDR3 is TGTGCCAGCAGCTTAGGGGGTTCGGTCCGGAACACTGAAGCTTTCTTT.

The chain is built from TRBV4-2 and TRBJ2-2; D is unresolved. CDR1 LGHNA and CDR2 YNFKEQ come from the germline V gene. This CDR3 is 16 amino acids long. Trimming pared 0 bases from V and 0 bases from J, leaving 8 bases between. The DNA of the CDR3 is TGTGCCAGCAGCCAAGACGAGACCACGAACACCGGGGAGCTGTTTTTT. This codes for CASSQDETTNTGELFF.

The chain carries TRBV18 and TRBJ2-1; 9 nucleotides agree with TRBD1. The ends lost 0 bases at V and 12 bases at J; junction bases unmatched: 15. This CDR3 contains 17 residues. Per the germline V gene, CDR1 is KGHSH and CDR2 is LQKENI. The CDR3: CASSPPRAGQGPFGQFF. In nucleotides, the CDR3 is TGTGCCAGCTCACCACCGCGGGCGGGACAGGGCCCATTCGGGCAGTTCTTC.

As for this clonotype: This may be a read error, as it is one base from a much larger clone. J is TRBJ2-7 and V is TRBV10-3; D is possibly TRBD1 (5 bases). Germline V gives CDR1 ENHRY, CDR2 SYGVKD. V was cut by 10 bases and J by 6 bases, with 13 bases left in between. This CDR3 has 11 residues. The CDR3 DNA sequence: TGTGCCACCAGAGAAGGGGTCGAGCAGTACTTC. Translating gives CATREGVEQYF.

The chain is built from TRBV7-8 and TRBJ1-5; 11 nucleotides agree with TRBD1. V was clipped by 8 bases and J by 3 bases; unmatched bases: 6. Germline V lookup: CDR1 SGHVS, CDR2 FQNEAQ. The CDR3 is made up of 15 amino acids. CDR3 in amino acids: CASGGQGAVNQPQHF. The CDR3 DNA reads TGTGCCAGCGGAGGACAGGGGGCGGTCAATCAGCCCCAGCATTTT.

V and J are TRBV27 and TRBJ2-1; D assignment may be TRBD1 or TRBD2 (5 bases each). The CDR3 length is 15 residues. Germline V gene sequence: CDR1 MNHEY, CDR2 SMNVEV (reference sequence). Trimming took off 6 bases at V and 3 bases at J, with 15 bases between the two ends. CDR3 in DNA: TGTGCCAGCAGCCGGGACCGTCGGAGCTACAATGAGCAGTTCTTC. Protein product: CASSRDRRSYNEQFF.

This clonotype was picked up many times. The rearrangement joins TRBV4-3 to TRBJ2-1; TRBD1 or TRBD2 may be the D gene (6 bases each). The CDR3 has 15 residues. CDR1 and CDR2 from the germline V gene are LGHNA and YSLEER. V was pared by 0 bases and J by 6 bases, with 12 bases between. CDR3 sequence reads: CASSQELGGSNEQFF. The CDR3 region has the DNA TGCGCCAGCAGCCAAGAACTGGGGGGCAGCAATGAGCAGTTCTTC.

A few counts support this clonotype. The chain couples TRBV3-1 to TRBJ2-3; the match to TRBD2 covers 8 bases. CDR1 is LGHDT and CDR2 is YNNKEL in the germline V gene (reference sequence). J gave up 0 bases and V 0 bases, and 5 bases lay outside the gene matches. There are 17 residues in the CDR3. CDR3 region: CASSQEWGLGSTDTQYF. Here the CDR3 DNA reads TGTGCCAGCAGCCAAGAGTGGGGACTAGGGAGCACAGATACGCAGTATTTT.

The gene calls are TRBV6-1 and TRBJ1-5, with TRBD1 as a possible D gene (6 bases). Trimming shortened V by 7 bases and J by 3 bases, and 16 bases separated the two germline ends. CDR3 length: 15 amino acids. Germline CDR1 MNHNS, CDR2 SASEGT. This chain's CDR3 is CASNRAGENNQPQHF. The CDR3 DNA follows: TGTGCCAGCAATCGGGCAGGGGAGAACAATCAGCCCCAGCATTTT.

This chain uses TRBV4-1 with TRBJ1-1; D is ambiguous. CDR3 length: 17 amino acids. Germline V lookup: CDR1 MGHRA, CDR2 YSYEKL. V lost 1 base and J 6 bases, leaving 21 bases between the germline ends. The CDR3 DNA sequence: TGCGCCAGCAGCCAAGTTCCCACCGGGCAGCTGGGGTCTGAAGCTTTCTTT. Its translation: CASSQVPTGQLGSEAFF.

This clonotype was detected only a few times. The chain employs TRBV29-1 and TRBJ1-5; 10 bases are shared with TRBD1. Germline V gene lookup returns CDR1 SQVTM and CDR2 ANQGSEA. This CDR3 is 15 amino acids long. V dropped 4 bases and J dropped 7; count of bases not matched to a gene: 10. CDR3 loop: CSVVYGQGGRQPQHF. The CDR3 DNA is TGCAGCGTTGTTTACGGACAGGGGGGAAGACAGCCCCAGCATTTT. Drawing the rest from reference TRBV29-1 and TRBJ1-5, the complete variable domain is SAVISQKPSRDICQRGTSLTIQCQVDSQVTMMFWYRQQPGQSLTLIATANQGSEATYESGFVIDKFPISRPNLTFSTLTVSNMSPEDSSIYLCSVVYGQGGRQPQHFGDGTRLSIL.

The CDR3 nucleotides are TGTGCCAGTACCCGACCTGGCTACAATGAGCAGTTCTTC. This translates into CASTRPGYNEQFF. The chain couples TRBV19 to TRBJ2-1; D remains ambiguous. Trimming took off 7 bases at V and 3 bases at J, with 10 bases between the two ends. Germline values: CDR1 LNHDA, CDR2 SQIVND (reference sequence). The CDR3 consists of 13 residues.

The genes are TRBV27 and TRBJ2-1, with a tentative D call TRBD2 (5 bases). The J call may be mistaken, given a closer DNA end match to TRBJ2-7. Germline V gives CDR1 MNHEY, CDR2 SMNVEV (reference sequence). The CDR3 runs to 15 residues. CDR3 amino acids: CASTARPSSYNEQYF. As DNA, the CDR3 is TGTGCCAGCACTGCGCGGCCTAGCTCCTACAATGAGCAGTACTTC.

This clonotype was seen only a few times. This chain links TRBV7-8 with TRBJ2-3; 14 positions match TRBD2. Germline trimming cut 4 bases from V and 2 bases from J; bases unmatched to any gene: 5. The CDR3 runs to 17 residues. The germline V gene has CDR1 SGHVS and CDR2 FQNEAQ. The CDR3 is CASSSGLAGVATDTQYF. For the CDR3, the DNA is TGTGCCAGCAGCTCGGGACTAGCGGGGGTCGCCACAGATACGCAGTATTTT.

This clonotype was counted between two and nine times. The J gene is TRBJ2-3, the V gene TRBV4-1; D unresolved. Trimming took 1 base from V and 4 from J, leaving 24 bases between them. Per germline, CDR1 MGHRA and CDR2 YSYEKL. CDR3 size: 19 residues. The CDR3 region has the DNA TGCGCCAGCAGCCAAGGGCCCCCTGGACCGGACGGTGGCTCAGATACGCAGTATTTT. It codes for CASSQGPPGPDGGSDTQYF.